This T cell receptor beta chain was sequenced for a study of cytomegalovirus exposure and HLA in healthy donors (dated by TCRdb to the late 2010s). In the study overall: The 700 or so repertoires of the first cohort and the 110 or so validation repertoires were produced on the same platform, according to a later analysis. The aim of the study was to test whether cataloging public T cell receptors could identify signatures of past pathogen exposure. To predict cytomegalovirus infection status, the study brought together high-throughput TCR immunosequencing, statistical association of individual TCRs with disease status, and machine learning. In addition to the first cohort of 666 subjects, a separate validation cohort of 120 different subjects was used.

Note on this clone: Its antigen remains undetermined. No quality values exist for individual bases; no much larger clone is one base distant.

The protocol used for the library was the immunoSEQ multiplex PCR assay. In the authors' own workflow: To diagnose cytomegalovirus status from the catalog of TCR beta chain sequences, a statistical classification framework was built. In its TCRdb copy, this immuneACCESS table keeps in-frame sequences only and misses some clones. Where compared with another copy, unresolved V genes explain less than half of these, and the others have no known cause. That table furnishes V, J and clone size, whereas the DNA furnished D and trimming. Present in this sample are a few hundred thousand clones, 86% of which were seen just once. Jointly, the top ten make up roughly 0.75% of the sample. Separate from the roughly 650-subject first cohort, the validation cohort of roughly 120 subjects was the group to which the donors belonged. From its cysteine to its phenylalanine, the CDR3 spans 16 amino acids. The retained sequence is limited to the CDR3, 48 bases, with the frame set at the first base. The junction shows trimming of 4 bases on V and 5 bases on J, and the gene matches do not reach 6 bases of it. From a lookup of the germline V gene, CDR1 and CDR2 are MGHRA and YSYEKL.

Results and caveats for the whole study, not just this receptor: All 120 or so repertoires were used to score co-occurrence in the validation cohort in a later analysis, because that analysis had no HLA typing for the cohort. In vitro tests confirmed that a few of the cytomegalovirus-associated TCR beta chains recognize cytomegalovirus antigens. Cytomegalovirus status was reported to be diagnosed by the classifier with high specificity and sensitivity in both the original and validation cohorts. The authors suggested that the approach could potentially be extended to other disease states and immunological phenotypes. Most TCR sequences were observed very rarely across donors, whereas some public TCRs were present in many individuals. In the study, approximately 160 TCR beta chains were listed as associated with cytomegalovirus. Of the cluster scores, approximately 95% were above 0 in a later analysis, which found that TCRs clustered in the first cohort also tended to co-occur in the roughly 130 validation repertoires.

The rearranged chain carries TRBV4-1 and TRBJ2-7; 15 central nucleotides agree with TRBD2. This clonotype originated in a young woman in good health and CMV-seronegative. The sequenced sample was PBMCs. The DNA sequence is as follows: TGCGCCAGCAGCCCCATGGGACTAGCGGGAGGCAACGAGCAGTACTTC. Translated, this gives CASSPMGLAGGNEQYF.